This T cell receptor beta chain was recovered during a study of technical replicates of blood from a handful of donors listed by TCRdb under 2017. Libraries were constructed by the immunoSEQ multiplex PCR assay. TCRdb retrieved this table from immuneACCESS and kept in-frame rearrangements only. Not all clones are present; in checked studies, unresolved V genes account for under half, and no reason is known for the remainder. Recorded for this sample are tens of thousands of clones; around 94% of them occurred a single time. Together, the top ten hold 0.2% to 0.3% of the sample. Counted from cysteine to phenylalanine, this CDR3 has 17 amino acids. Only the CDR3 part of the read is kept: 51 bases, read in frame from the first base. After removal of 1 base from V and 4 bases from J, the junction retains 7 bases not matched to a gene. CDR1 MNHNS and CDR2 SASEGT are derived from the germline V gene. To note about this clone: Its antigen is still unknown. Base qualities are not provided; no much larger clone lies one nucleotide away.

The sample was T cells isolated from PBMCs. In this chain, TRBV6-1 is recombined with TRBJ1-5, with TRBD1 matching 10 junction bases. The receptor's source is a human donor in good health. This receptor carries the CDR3 CASSEVWGQGRNQPQHF. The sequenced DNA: TGTGCCAGCAGTGAAGTTTGGGGACAGGGGCGGAATCAGCCCCAGCATTTT.